This passage covers 32 T cell receptor beta chains from one sample sequenced in a study of blood T cell repertoires in COVID-19. Libraries were prepared by immunoSEQ multiplex PCR; TCRdb keeps only in-frame clonotypes and omits some of them. Of 120,000 or so clones listed, around 85% were seen once; the top ten hold about 2.3%. The sequencing input was peripheral blood. The receptors originated from a man aged 45-65 years with acute or convalescent COVID-19.

This clone was observed a few times. The V gene is TRBV14, the J gene TRBJ2-6, with TRBD1 as a possible D gene (5 bases). Looked up from germline, CDR1 is SGHDN and CDR2 is FVKESK. The CDR3 has 20 residues. V was clipped by 1 base and J by 0 bases, with 19 bases between them. CDR3 sequence reads: CASSQVTDPWARSGANVLTF. CDR3 coding DNA: TGTGCCAGCAGCCAAGTGACAGATCCTTGGGCCCGCTCTGGGGCCAACGTCCTGACTTTC.

The V and J genes are TRBV5-1 and TRBJ2-2; maybe TRBD1 (5 bases). The CDR3 length is 11 residues. Trimming took off 4 bases at V and 7 bases at J, with 5 bases between the two ends. Germline V gives CDR1 SGHRS, CDR2 YFSETQ. The DNA of the CDR3 is TGCGCCAGCAGCCAGGGCGGGGAGCTGTTTTTT. Translated: CASSQGGELFF.

This chain connects TRBV30 to TRBJ2-5, with D possibly being TRBD2 (6 bases). Germline CDR1 is GTSNPN and CDR2 is SVGIG (reference sequence). Trimming left V 3 bases short and J 2 bases short, with 10 bases between. The CDR3 is made up of 13 amino acids. The CDR3 spells CAWSGGPQETQYF. The CDR3 nucleotides are TGTGCCTGGAGCGGGGGACCTCAAGAGACCCAGTACTTC.

In its sample, this clone was seen a few times. The rearrangement uses TRBV5-1 and TRBJ2-2; 10 nucleotides line up with TRBD1. The V gene's germline CDR1 is SGHRS and CDR2 YFSETQ. The CDR3 is 16 residues long. The V and J ends lost 3 bases and 3 bases, in that order; junction bases with no gene match: 5. CDR3 coding DNA: TGCGCCAGCAGCTCTAACGGACAGGGGGACACCGGGGAGCTGTTTTTT. The encoded protein is CASSSNGQGDTGELFF.

The J gene is TRBJ2-7, the V gene TRBV6-9; the D is unclear. The germline V gene has CDR1 MNHGY and CDR2 SVAAGI. The germline V and J ends were trimmed by 6 bases and 0 bases, with 6 bases remaining between them. The CDR3 length is 12 residues. The CDR3 region is CASSNSSYEQYF. DNA for the CDR3: TGTGCCAGCAGCAACAGCTCCTACGAGCAGTACTTC.

This chain uses TRBV10-1 with TRBJ1-5; TRBD1 matches 10 bases. The CDR3 has 17 residues. Trimming at V came to 0 bases and at J to 6 bases, leaving 8 bases not matched to a gene. From germline, CDR1 is WNHNN and CDR2 SYGVQD (reference sequence). The DNA for the CDR3 is TGCGCCAGCAGTGAGTCGGAGGAGACAGGGGGCCGTCAGCCCCAGCATTTT. Amino acids: CASSESEETGGRQPQHF.

The DNA for the CDR3 is TGTGCCAGCAGCTTCTACAGGGTCTACGAGCAGTACTTC. It yields the protein CASSFYRVYEQYF. The rearrangement joins TRBV7-9 to TRBJ2-7, with a possible D match to TRBD1 (6 bases). The V and J ends lost 3 bases and 3 bases respectively, with 9 bases between them. Germline V CDR1 and CDR2: SEHNR, FQNEAQ (reference sequence). The CDR3 runs to 13 residues.

The chain employs TRBV15 and TRBJ2-5, with 16 bases lining up with TRBD2. The CDR3 contains 16 residues. The germline gives CDR1 LNHNV, CDR2 YYDKDF (reference sequence). V gave up 8 bases and J gave up 5 bases; unmatched junction bases: 8. CDR3 loop: CATWPGLAGGPETQYF. In DNA, the CDR3 is TGTGCCACCTGGCCGGGACTAGCGGGGGGGCCCGAGACCCAGTACTTC.

This clone has more than one count but fewer than ten. This chain links TRBV29-1 with TRBJ1-1; 9 bases are a match to TRBD1. The CDR3 consists of 15 residues. Trimming cost V 5 bases and J 3 bases; bases outside gene matches: 10. The germline gives CDR1 SQVTM, CDR2 ANQGSEA. This CDR3 is CSVHVTGGAYTEAFF. CDR3 bases: TGCAGCGTTCATGTAACAGGGGGCGCTTACACTGAAGCTTTCTTT.

V is TRBV7-6 and J is TRBJ1-4, with D hard to call. V dropped 5 bases and J dropped 0 bases, with 10 bases sitting between them. This CDR3 is built from 15 residues. CDR1 SGHVS and CDR2 FNYEAQ come from the germline V gene. CDR3 DNA: TGTGCCAGCAGCCTGTCCTTTGCAACTAATGAAAAACTGTTTTTT. Translation: CASSLSFATNEKLFF. Complete variable domain (other parts from reference TRBV7-6 and TRBJ1-4): GAGVSQSPRYKVTKRGQDVALRCDPISGHVSLYWYRQALGQGPEFLTYFNYEAQQDKSGLPNDRFSAERPEGSISTLTIQRTEQRDSAMYRCASSLSFATNEKLFFGSGTQLSVL.

This chain joins TRBV11-3 and TRBJ2-1; TRBD2 matches at 9 bases. The CDR3 is made up of 15 amino acids. Germline values: CDR1 SGHNT, CDR2 YENEEA. The ends lost 1 base at V and 5 bases at J; junction bases unmatched: 3. Written as DNA, the CDR3 is TGTGCCAGCAGCTTAGTAGCGGGAGACCACAATGAGCAGTTCTTC. Amino acid sequence: CASSLVAGDHNEQFF.

The CDR3 region is CATHTSGANVLTF. In DNA form, the CDR3 reads TGTGCCACCCATACTTCTGGGGCCAACGTCCTGACTTTC. This chain links TRBV25-1 with TRBJ2-6; unclear D gene. Trimming took 10 bases from V and 1 from J, leaving 8 bases between them. CDR3 length equals 13 residues. Germline V gene data show CDR1 as MGHDK and CDR2 as SYGVNS.

The gene calls are TRBV10-3 and TRBJ2-5; no clear D gene. Looked up from germline, CDR1 is ENHRY and CDR2 is SYGVKD. The V end lost 0 bases, the J end lost 4 bases, and 3 bases lay between the germline ends. The CDR3 runs 12 residues. CDR3 coding DNA: TGTGCCATCAGTGAGTCGAGAGAGACCCAGTACTTC. Its translation: CAISESRETQYF.

The chain carries TRBV18 and TRBJ2-5; the match to TRBD1 covers 8 bases. The CDR3 extends over 15 amino acids. Germline V gene lookup returns CDR1 KGHSH and CDR2 LQKENI. With V trimmed by 0 bases and J by 1 base, 1 base remained unmatched. CDR3 in DNA: TGTGCCAGCTCACCACCCACAGGGGGCCAAGAGACCCAGTACTTC. It translates to CASSPPTGGQETQYF.

V gene TRBV7-3 combines with J gene TRBJ1-4, with a possible D match to TRBD1 (6 bases). Per the germline V gene, CDR1 is SGHTA and CDR2 is FQGTGA. V was shortened by 3 bases and J by 8 bases, with 16 bases between the two germline ends. The CDR3 spans 15 residues. The CDR3 here is CASSFRTVLKEKLFF. CDR3 bases: TGTGCCAGCAGCTTCAGGACAGTTTTAAAAGAAAAACTGTTTTTT.

This chain joins TRBV7-9 and TRBJ2-3; TRBD2 aligns across 9 bases. Trimming at V came to 5 bases and at J to 3 bases, leaving 6 bases not matched to a gene. The CDR3 is 15 residues long. Per the germline V gene, CDR1 is SEHNR and CDR2 is FQNEAQ (reference sequence). Here the CDR3 reads CASSRAGGRTDTQYF. CDR3 bases: TGTGCCAGCAGCCGAGCGGGGGGTAGGACAGATACGCAGTATTTT.

The table lists this clone with a few counts. This chain links TRBV19 with TRBJ1-2; D remains ambiguous. Trimming removed 6 bases from V and 7 bases from J, with 15 bases in between. Germline assignment: CDR1 LNHDA and CDR2 SQIVND (reference sequence). The CDR3 totals 13 residues. The CDR3 loop reads CASRSGSIRGYTF. CDR3 in DNA: TGTGCCAGTAGGTCCGGTTCGATTCGTGGCTACACCTTC. Full variable domain (missing parts from reference TRBV19 and TRBJ1-2): DGGITQSPKYLFRKEGQNVTLSCEQNLNHDAMYWYRQDPGQGLRLIYYSQIVNDFQKGDIAEGYSVSREKKESFPLTVTSAQKNPTAFYLCASRSGSIRGYTFGSGTRLTVV.

This clone came up a few times. The rearrangement links TRBV5-8 to TRBJ2-5; TRBD1 matches 7 bases. There are 15 residues in the CDR3. Germline V CDR1 and CDR2: SGHTS, YDEGEE. V gave up 3 bases and J gave up 4 bases; unmatched junction bases: 9. CDR3 region: CASSSTKYRGETQYF. In DNA form, the CDR3 reads TGTGCCAGCAGCTCAACCAAATACAGGGGAGAGACCCAGTACTTC.

This clone has more than one count but fewer than ten. The chain is built from TRBV4-2 and TRBJ1-2; D is unresolved. The V gene's germline CDR1 is LGHNA and CDR2 YNFKEQ. The CDR3 runs 13 residues. The V and J ends lost 4 bases and 4 bases respectively, with 10 bases between them. DNA for the CDR3: TGTGCCAGCAGCCCAACTGATGGCTATGGCTACACCTTC. Its translation: CASSPTDGYGYTF.

In this sample, this clone turned up a few times. This chain connects TRBV14 to TRBJ2-5, with D perhaps matching TRBD2 (6 bases). This CDR3 region has 18 residues. CDR1 and CDR2 (germline): SGHDN, FVKESK. Between the trimmed V and J ends, which lost 1 base and 0 bases, there was a span of 18 bases. The CDR3 region is CASSQVVRRGRNQETQYF. CDR3 DNA: TGTGCCAGCAGCCAAGTTGTTCGGCGGGGCCGAAACCAAGAGACCCAGTACTTC.

V is TRBV24-1 and J is TRBJ2-5, with 13 nucleotides matching TRBD2. The germline CDR1 and CDR2 sequences are KGHDR and SFDVKD. J was trimmed by 4 bases and V by 4 bases; bases with no gene match: 2. The CDR3 has 15 residues. The CDR3 nucleotides read TGTGCCACCAGTGAGTGGACTAGCGGGAGAGAGACCCAGTACTTC. It translates to CATSEWTSGRETQYF.

The rearrangement uses TRBV5-1 and TRBJ2-1; the D gene is possibly TRBD2 (7 bases). This CDR3 region has 15 residues. Germline V CDR1 and CDR2: SGHRS, YFSETQ. V was clipped by 9 bases and J by 0 bases, with 16 bases between them. The CDR3, as DNA: TGCGCCACAGGGGAGGGCGGGAGCTCCTACAATGAGCAGTTCTTC. Its protein product is CATGEGGSSYNEQFF.

This clone came up once. The CDR3 loop is CASSIDTVNTEAFF. The CDR3 DNA is TGTGCCAGTAGTATAGATACGGTGAACACTGAAGCTTTCTTT. V is TRBV19 and J is TRBJ1-1; D gene uncertain. V dropped 0 bases and J dropped 0 bases, with 5 bases sitting between them. The germline V gene encodes CDR1 LNHDA and CDR2 SQIVND (reference sequence). The CDR3 totals 14 residues.

The chain has TRBV18 and TRBJ1-1, with TRBD1 as a possible D gene (6 bases). Germline V gene data show CDR1 as KGHSH and CDR2 as LQKENI. V lost 5 bases, J lost 1 base, and 17 bases lay in between. This CDR3 region has 16 residues. Here the CDR3 reads CASSTSAVRGNTEAFF. The CDR3 bases are TGTGCCAGCTCAACGAGCGCGGTCAGGGGGAACACTGAAGCTTTCTTT.

The chain uses TRBV7-3 and TRBJ2-7; 9 positions match TRBD2. The J segment lost 0 bases and the V segment lost 3 bases, leaving 3 bases of the junction unmatched. CDR1 and CDR2 from the germline V gene are SGHTA and FQGTGA. This CDR3 spans 15 amino acids. The CDR3 protein is CASSFSGGSSYEQYF. Written as DNA, the CDR3 is TGTGCCAGCAGCTTTAGCGGGGGAAGCTCCTACGAGCAGTACTTC. The full variable domain, rest sourced from reference TRBV7-3 and TRBJ2-7, is GAGVSQTPSNKVTEKGKYVELRCDPISGHTALYWYRQSLGQGPEFLIYFQGTGAADDSGLPNDRFFAVRPEGSVSTLKIQRTERGDSAVYLCASSFSGGSSYEQYFGPGTRLTVT.

This clone was observed a few times. In DNA, the CDR3 is TGTGCCAGCAGCTTAGCCCAGGGGACCGTCTCCACCTTC. Translating it yields CASSLAQGTVSTF. This chain connects TRBV11-2 to TRBJ1-2, with D tentatively TRBD1 (6 bases). CDR3 length equals 13 residues. V was pared by 1 base and J by 13 bases, with 16 bases between. Germline V gene data show CDR1 as SGHAT and CDR2 as FQNNGV.

The rearrangement links TRBV4-1 to TRBJ1-6; 7 bases map to TRBD1. Looked up from germline, CDR1 is MGHRA and CDR2 is YSYEKL. V was pared by 4 bases and J by 10 bases, with 7 bases of the junction left unmatched. This CDR3 is built from 14 residues. The CDR3 sequence: CASSPGTGESPLHF. As DNA, the CDR3 is TGCGCCAGCAGCCCTGGAACAGGGGAGTCACCCCTCCACTTT.

The V and J genes are TRBV6-5 and TRBJ2-3; TRBD2 matches at 10 bases. Unmatched junction bases numbered 6, after V lost 3 bases and J lost 6 bases. The CDR3 sequence is 15 residues long. Germline lookup yields CDR1 MNHEY and CDR2 SVGAGI. This chain's CDR3 is CASSYSSGRADTQYF. The CDR3 DNA reads TGTGCCAGCAGTTATTCCAGCGGGAGGGCTGATACGCAGTATTTT.

This clone was counted once. The rearrangement uses TRBV5-5 and TRBJ2-2, with 8 positions matching TRBD1. From germline, CDR1 is SGHKS and CDR2 YYEKEE (reference sequence). The CDR3 length is 15 residues. V was pared by 4 bases and J by 6 bases, with 8 bases of the junction left unmatched. CDR3 sequence (DNA): TGTGCCAGCAGCCTCCGACAGGGGAGTGCCGGGGAGCTGTTTTTT. It encodes CASSLRQGSAGELFF.

This chain uses TRBV27 with TRBJ2-7; perhaps TRBD2 as D (5 bases). Germline CDR1 is MNHEY and CDR2 is SMNVEV (reference sequence). V was trimmed by 2 bases and J by 2 bases, leaving 10 bases between them. This CDR3 comprises 14 residues. CDR3 DNA: TGTGCCAGCAGTTTACGGGGTTCTGCCTACGAGCAGTACTTC. Translated: CASSLRGSAYEQYF.

V usage is TRBV14 and J usage is TRBJ2-1; 8 nucleotides align to TRBD2. This CDR3 has 13 amino acids. Unmatched junction bases numbered 2, after V lost 1 base and J lost 9 bases. Looked up from germline, CDR1 is SGHDN and CDR2 is FVKESK. DNA for the CDR3: TGTGCCAGCAGCCAAGGAGCGGGAGTTGAGCAGTTCTTC. As protein: CASSQGAGVEQFF.

This chain joins TRBV13 and TRBJ2-7, with 8 positions matching TRBD2. Germline assignment: CDR1 PRHDT and CDR2 FYEKMQ (reference sequence). This CDR3 comprises 16 residues. With 4 bases clipped from V and 1 base from J, the junction kept 9 bases outside the gene matches. The CDR3 coding sequence is TGTGCCAGCAGCTCGGGGGAACTAGCGGAATCCTACGAGCAGTACTTC. Translating gives CASSSGELAESYEQYF.